This T cell receptor (beta chain) comes out of a study of shared clonotypes between healthy human individuals. Overall study findings and caveats: Limited genetic and exposure-history diversity came from having few donors. A generally larger estimated richness was seen in naive subsets than in memory subsets.

As originally analysed: Filtering differed because ImmunoSEQ produced junction-only sequences that carried no quality scores. Profiled with immunoSEQ multiplex PCR; TCRdb holds only in-frame clones, not every one. Clonal size and the V and J genes are those of that table, whereas D and trimming came from the DNA. The table has a few million clones, around nine tenths seen once. The donors were all Caucasian adults (living in Nashville, Tennessee). Concerning this clone itself: Its antigen is currently unknown.

Sequences were obtained from naive CD4+ T cells sorted from blood. The sample's subset: CD45RA+ positively selected. This clonotype was sampled from a man aged 18 to 29 in good health.

The CDR3 here is CASNPLAVQETQYF. CDR3 sequence (DNA): TGTGCCAGCAACCCACTAGCAGTCCAAGAGACCCAGTACTTC. The rearrangement links TRBV7-9 to TRBJ2-5; D may be TRBD2 (6 bases). The CDR3 runs 14 residues. The V and J ends lost 7 bases and 1 base respectively, with 13 bases between them. Germline CDR1 is SEHNR and CDR2 is FQNEAQ (reference sequence). The full variable domain, completed using reference TRBV7-9 and TRBJ2-5, is DTGVSQNPRHKITKRGQNVTFRCDPISEHNRLYWYRQTLGQGPEFLTYFQNEAQLEKSRLLSDRFSAERPKGSFSTLEIQRTEQGDSAMYLCASNPLAVQETQYFGPGTRLLVL.